This is a list of T cell receptor beta chains from one sample in a study of shared clonotypes between healthy human individuals. Profiled with immunoSEQ multiplex PCR; TCRdb holds only in-frame clones, not every one. The sample lists around 600,000 clones; roughly 97% were seen once. Sequences were obtained from naive CD4+ T cells sorted from blood. The receptors were gathered from a woman aged 25 to 45 in good health. Both conserved end residues are part of each CDR3. The order of the fields is V gene, D gene, J gene, clone size, CDR3 DNA, CDR3 protein. The D gene is left open where the match is weak. Not every row has a clone size; where given, it reads once, few, many or a size class.

>TRBV6-5|NA|TRBJ2-7|NA
TGTGCCAGCAGTTACTCTGCGGACAGCTTCGAGCAGTACTTC
CASSYSADSFEQYF
>TRBV6-5|TRBD1|TRBJ1-2|once
TGTGCCAGCAGTCCCGGGGGACAGATCTATGGCTACACCTTC
CASSPGGQIYGYTF
>TRBV7-9|NA|TRBJ1-1|NA
TGTGCCAGCAGCGGGAGCGGGGCCGCTATGAACACTGAAGCTTTCTTT
CASSGSGAAMNTEAFF
>TRBV11-2|NA|TRBJ1-4|NA
TGTGCCAGCAGCTTTGGGGCTACTAATGAAAAACTGTTTTTT
CASSFGATNEKLFF
>TRBV14|TRBD1|TRBJ2-4|NA
TGTGCCAGCAGCCCAGGGGGTATGAAGTTGTCCAAAAACATTCAGTACTTC
CASSPGGMKLSKNIQYF
>TRBV29-1|TRBD1|TRBJ2-1|NA
TGCAGCGCCGCTGACAGGGTCCTATACAATGAGCAGTTCTTC
CSAADRVLYNEQFF
>TRBV18|TRBD1|TRBJ1-2|NA
TGTGCCAGCTCCCCAACAGGGGGGAACGGCTACACCTTC
CASSPTGGNGYTF
>TRBV28|NA|TRBJ2-2|NA
TGTGCCAGCAGTTTTAGGTCAGCCAGGTCAAGCACCGGGGAGCTGTTTTTT
CASSFRSARSSTGELFF
>TRBV5-1|NA|TRBJ2-1|NA
TGCGCCAGCAGACTGACGTCTAGCGTATCCTACAATGAGCAGTTCTTC
CASRLTSSVSYNEQFF
>TRBV5-1|TRBD1|TRBJ2-7|NA
TGCGCCAGCAGCCCGGGACAGGTGGCCTACGAGCAGTACTTC
CASSPGQVAYEQYF
>TRBV5-8|NA|TRBJ1-3|NA
TGTGCCAGCAGTTTTACAGGGTTTGGAAACACCATATATTTT
CASSFTGFGNTIYF